The clone carrying this TCR beta chain occurred a few times. Its cognate antigen is unknown. The data are from a study of T cell repertoires in cytomegalovirus infection. TCRdb called the reads again in MiXCR, with one record for every CDR3 protein. The sample contains approximately 600,000 distinct CDR3 sequences, over 35% of which appear only once. The V end was cut by 3 bases, the J end by 8 bases, with 10 bases between. CDR3 length equals 13 residues. The source is a human donor in good health (CMV status not recorded). Some clones in this sample may be carry-over from other donors' samples. The specimen was cultured PBMCs, collected from culture after CMV antigen stimulation. This sequence joins TRBV12-3 or TRBV12-4 and TRBJ1-4, with no clear D. CDR3 DNA sequence: TGTGCCAGCAGTTTGCTGGGAGGGGAAAAACTGTTTTTT. Translation: CASSLLGGEKLFF.